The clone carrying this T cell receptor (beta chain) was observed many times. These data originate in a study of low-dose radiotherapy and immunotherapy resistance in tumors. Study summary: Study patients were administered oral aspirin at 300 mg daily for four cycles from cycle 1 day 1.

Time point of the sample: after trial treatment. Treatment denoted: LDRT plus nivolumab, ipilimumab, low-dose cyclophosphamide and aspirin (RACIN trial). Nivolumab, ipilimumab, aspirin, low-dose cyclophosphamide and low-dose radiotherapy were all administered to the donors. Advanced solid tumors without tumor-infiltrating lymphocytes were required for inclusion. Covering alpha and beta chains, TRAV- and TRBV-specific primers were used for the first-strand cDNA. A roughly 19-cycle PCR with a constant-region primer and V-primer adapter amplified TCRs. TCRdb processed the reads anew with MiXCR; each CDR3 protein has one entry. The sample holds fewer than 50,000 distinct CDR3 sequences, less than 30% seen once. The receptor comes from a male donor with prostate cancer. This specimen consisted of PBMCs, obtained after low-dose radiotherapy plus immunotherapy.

The CDR3 nucleotides read TGTGCCAGCAGCTCGCGCCCGGTGGGTGAGCAGTTCTTC. Encoded protein: CASSSRPVGEQFF. V usage is TRBV7-2 and J usage is TRBJ2-1; no firm D call. The germline V gene has CDR1 SGHTA and CDR2 FQGNSA. With 4 bases removed from V and 9 bases from J, the gap between germline ends came to 13 bases. The CDR3 consists of 13 residues.